Below, 26 T cell receptor beta chains from the same sample are listed, as sequenced in a study of tumor and adjacent non-tumor tissue in lung cancer. No cell sorting was done before RNA was extracted from the tissue. TCRbeta libraries were built with three rounds of nested PCR, modified from ARM-PCR. A single record per CDR3 protein comes from TCRdb applying MiXCR to the multiplex PCR reads. The table records more than 85,000 distinct CDR3 sequences, around two thirds of them present only once. The sequenced sample was lung tumor tissue. The source is a man between 65 and 85 years old with non-small cell lung cancer.

Worth noting for this clonotype: No conserved phenylalanine or tryptophan is present at the end of the CDR3, so a read error is the likely explanation. V gene TRBV11-2 combines with J gene TRBJ2-3; the match to TRBD2 covers 8 bases. The junction had 15 bases not matched to a gene; V was cut back by 9 bases and J by 4 bases. CDR1 and CDR2 from the germline V gene are SGHAT and FQNNGV. CDR3 length: 16 residues. The CDR3: CASSLDRTTSADTQYL. The CDR3 DNA reads TGTGCCAGTAGCCTAGACAGGACGACTAGCGCAGATACGCAGTATTTA.

The rearrangement links TRBV4-1 to TRBJ1-2; a possible D gene is TRBD1 (5 bases). The CDR3 is made up of 15 amino acids. CDR1 is MGHRA, CDR2 YSYEKL, per germline. Trimming took 0 bases from V and 2 from J, leaving 10 bases between them. The CDR3 sequence is CASSQDRTYNYGYTF. CDR3 nucleotides: TGCGCCAGCAGCCAAGATCGGACATACAACTATGGCTACACCTTC.

The chain recombines TRBV6-6 with TRBJ1-1; D unclear. The CDR3 totals 14 residues. V dropped 5 bases and J dropped 10 bases, with 20 bases sitting between them. CDR1 and CDR2 (germline): MNHNY, SVGAGI (reference sequence). The CDR3, as DNA: TGTGCCAGCAGTCCCGATAGTAAGAGGGCTGGAGCTTTCTTT. It translates to CASSPDSKRAGAFF.

V usage is TRBV6-5 and J usage is TRBJ1-6, with 9 nucleotides matching TRBD1. This CDR3 is built from 15 residues. J lost 11 bases, V lost 6 bases, and 11 bases had no gene match. Germline V gene data show CDR1 as MNHEY and CDR2 as SVGAGI. The CDR3: CASSHQGQGDTPLHF. CDR3 bases: TGTGCCAGCAGCCACCAGGGACAGGGAGACACACCCCTCCACTTT.

V is TRBV28 and J is TRBJ2-7; no clear D gene. This CDR3 region has 11 residues. Deletions cut 9 bases from V and 4 bases from J, with 10 bases between. Per the germline V gene, CDR1 is MDHEN and CDR2 is SYDVKM. The CDR3: CASQQVYEQYF. The CDR3 coding sequence is TGTGCCAGTCAGCAGGTTTACGAGCAGTACTTC. Filled out from reference TRBV28 and TRBJ2-7, the complete variable domain reads DVKVTQSSRYLVKRTGEKVFLECVQDMDHENMFWYRQDPGLGLRLIYFSYDVKMKEKGDIPEGYSVSREKKERFSLILESASTNQTSMYLCASQQVYEQYFGPGTRLTVT.

Regarding this clonotype: A read error may explain this, as a much larger clone is one base away. The chain uses TRBV28 and TRBJ2-7; either TRBD1 or TRBD2 may fit D (5 bases each). Trimming took 1 base from V and 6 from J, leaving 7 bases between them. This CDR3 comprises 12 residues. Germline V gene lookup returns CDR1 MDHEN and CDR2 SYDVKM. The CDR3 bases are TGTGCCAGCAGTTTATCAGGGAGCGAGCAGTACTTC. As protein: CASSLSGSEQYF.

Concerning this clonotype itself: The junction shows a germline mismatch at one end, possibly a read error. The chain recombines TRBV12-3 or TRBV12-4 with TRBJ2-7; a weak D match, TRBD1 (6 bases). CDR3 length: 12 amino acids. The CDR3 spells CTSSLSWGRPDF. The CDR3 coding sequence is TGTACCAGCAGTTTATCATGGGGGCGCCCGGACTTC.

As regards this clonotype: The CDR3 does not end in the conserved phenylalanine or tryptophan, so this is likely a read error. V gene TRBV11-2 combines with J gene TRBJ1-5, with D unclear. CDR3 length equals 13 residues. Looked up from germline, CDR1 is SGHAT and CDR2 is FQNNGV. The CDR3 coding sequence is TGTGCCGGCAGCTTGACTCTGGGTCAGCCCCAGCATATT. The encoded protein is CAGSLTLGQPQHI.

This clonotype was recorded only once. One junction end does not reproduce the germline sequence, and a read error may be involved. The chain recombines TRBV30 with TRBJ2-7; no clear D gene. Germline V lookup: CDR1 GTSNPN, CDR2 SVGIG (reference sequence). This CDR3 region has 15 residues. CDR3: CVWSTEQGVPYEQYF. The CDR3 DNA follows: TGTGTCTGGAGTACGGAGCAAGGTGTACCCTACGAGCAGTACTTC.

With respect to this clonotype: The junction differs from germline at one of its ends, possibly a read error. The CDR3 nucleotides read TGTGCCAGCGAGACAGGGCTTAAGAACACTGGAGCTTTCTTT. Protein: CASETGLKNTGAFF. V gene TRBV28 combines with J gene TRBJ1-1, with TRBD1 identical over 7 bases. Germline CDR1 is MDHEN and CDR2 is SYDVKM. The CDR3 has 14 residues.

Details on this clonotype: A read error is possible here, since a much larger clone lies one base away. The CDR3 does not end in the conserved phenylalanine or tryptophan, so this is likely a read error. V usage is TRBV20-1 and J usage is TRBJ2-7; the match to TRBD2 covers 7 bases. The CDR3 sequence is 14 residues long. Unmatched junction bases numbered 14, after V lost 5 bases and J lost 7 bases. CDR1 DFQATT and CDR2 SNEGSKA come from the germline V gene (reference sequence). CDR3: CSAPPSGPGGEQYL. DNA of the CDR3: TGCAGTGCTCCACCCTCGGGACCGGGAGGAGAGCAGTACCTC.

This chain uses TRBV9 with TRBJ2-3; 11 bases line up with TRBD2. Trimming at V came to 4 bases and at J to 2 bases, leaving 6 bases not matched to a gene. Germline V gene data show CDR1 as SGDLS and CDR2 as YYNGEE. The CDR3 loop spans 16 amino acids. The CDR3 here is CASSPRLAGNTDTQYF. DNA of the CDR3: TGTGCCAGCAGCCCTCGACTAGCGGGGAACACAGATACGCAGTATTTT.

By proportion, this clonotype is medium-sized. V and J are TRBV11-2 and TRBJ2-5; maybe TRBD1 (5 bases). The CDR3 totals 14 residues. In germline, CDR1 is SGHAT, CDR2 FQNNGV. Trimming removed 1 base from V and 2 bases from J, with 8 bases in between. The CDR3 protein is CASSLGPGQETQYF. The CDR3 DNA is TGTGCCAGCAGCTTAGGTCCAGGGCAAGAGACCCAGTACTTC.

V usage is TRBV11-2 and J usage is TRBJ2-7; 8 bases are shared with TRBD2. There are 15 residues in the CDR3. Germline lookup yields CDR1 SGHAT and CDR2 FQNNGV. V dropped 2 bases and J dropped 4; count of bases not matched to a gene: 7. In DNA, the CDR3 is TGTGCCAGCAGCTTACATCGGGGGGGGCGTTACGAGCAGTACTTC. Encoded protein: CASSLHRGGRYEQYF.

The V call is TRBV29-1, the J call TRBJ2-1; D tentatively fits TRBD1 or TRBD2 (5 bases each). Per the germline V gene, CDR1 is SQVTM and CDR2 is ANQGSEA. The CDR3 consists of 11 residues. The CDR3 protein is CRPEWDGKQFF. CDR3 coding DNA: TGCAGACCCGAATGGGACGGGAAGCAGTTCTTC.

Comments on this clonotype: One end of the junction does not line up with germline, which may come from a read error. The CDR3 DNA reads as TGTACCAGCAGCCAAGTAGCTCTCCCCGGGGAGATGTCTTTT. Translating gives CTSSQVALPGEMSF. The rearrangement links TRBV4-2 to TRBJ2-2, with D tentatively TRBD2 (5 bases). This CDR3 spans 14 amino acids. Germline V gene lookup returns CDR1 LGHNA and CDR2 YNFKEQ.

The rearrangement uses TRBV4-2 and TRBJ2-4; perhaps D is TRBD1 or TRBD2 (5 bases each). CDR1 is LGHNA and CDR2 is YNFKEQ in the germline V gene. The germline V and J ends were trimmed by 3 bases and 13 bases, with 22 bases remaining between them. This CDR3 contains 15 residues. The CDR3 loop is CASSHRVNREIIQYF. CDR3 nucleotides: TGTGCCAGCAGCCACAGGGTTAACCGGGAAATCATCCAGTACTTC.

This clonotype occurred a few times. V and J are TRBV24-1 and TRBJ2-7, with TRBD1 identical over 11 bases. Per the germline V gene, CDR1 is KGHDR and CDR2 is SFDVKD. V dropped 3 bases and J dropped 4; count of bases not matched to a gene: 13. This CDR3 is built from 18 residues. The CDR3 DNA is TGTGCCACCAGTGATATTAGGACAGGGGGCGAAGATTGGTACGAGCAGTACTTC. Residues: CATSDIRTGGEDWYEQYF.

In this sample, this clonotype turned up many times. This CDR3 fails to terminate in the conserved phenylalanine or tryptophan, so it likely reflects a read error. The chain combines TRBV29-1 with TRBJ2-7, with a weak D call TRBD1 (5 bases). CDR3 length: 12 amino acids. The V and J ends lost 4 bases and 1 base respectively, with 8 bases between them. The germline V gene has CDR1 SQVTM and CDR2 ANQGSEA. The DNA for the CDR3 is TGCAGCGTTGGTGGACATTCCTACGAGCAGTACCTC. Translated, it gives CSVGGHSYEQYL.

This clonotype was seen a few times. A read error may explain this, as a much larger clone is one base away. This chain links TRBV5-6 with TRBJ1-5, with 9 bases fitting TRBD1. Per the germline V gene, CDR1 is SGHDT and CDR2 is YYEEEE. This CDR3 is 15 amino acids long. The CDR3 nucleotides read TGTGCCAGCAGCCGGACAGGGGCCGGCAATCAGCCCCAGCGTTTT. Its protein product is CASSRTGAGNQPQRF.

Worth noting for this clonotype: This may stem from a read error, because a much larger clone lies one nucleotide away. The chain employs TRBV5-1 and TRBJ2-5; 8 positions agree with TRBD2. CDR1 is SGHRS and CDR2 is YFSETQ in the germline V gene. This CDR3 has 15 residues. The V and J ends lost 2 bases and 5 bases, in that order; junction bases with no gene match: 8. CDR3 in DNA: TGCGCCAGCAGCTTACTAGCGGAGGCGGAGGAGACCCAGTACTTC. Encoded protein: CASSLLAEAEETQYF.

This clonotype was found many times. The rearrangement uses TRBV29-1 and TRBJ1-2, with D unresolved. The CDR3 length is 12 residues. Trimming took 6 bases from V and 7 from J, leaving 15 bases between them. Germline V gives CDR1 SQVTM, CDR2 ANQGSEA. CDR3 sequence (DNA): TGCAGCGTACAATCGGATCAAGGTGGCTACACCTTC. Its protein is CSVQSDQGGYTF.

A word on this clonotype: A much larger clone lies one base from this, so it may be a read error. The V call is TRBV6-1, the J call TRBJ2-2; D uncertain. Germline V CDR1 and CDR2: MNHNS, SASEGT. This CDR3 comprises 16 residues. Trimming cost V 4 bases and J 4 bases, with 16 bases left between them. CDR3 nucleotide sequence: TGTGCCAGCAGTGTCGGGCAGGTTTTTAGCACCGGGGAGCTGTTTTTT. Residues: CASSVGQVFSTGELFF.

This clonotype occurred many times. The chain employs TRBV6-5 and TRBJ1-4; D gene uncertain. Germline CDR1 reads MNHEY; CDR2 reads SVGAGI. V was clipped by 0 bases and J by 3 bases, with 5 bases between them. This CDR3 is 14 amino acids long. CDR3 coding DNA: TGTGCCAGCAGTTACTCAGGGTCTAATGAAAAACTGTTTTTT. Protein product: CASSYSGSNEKLFF.

The CDR3 DNA reads TGTGCCAGCAGCGACACCACCAGTTACGAGCAGTACTTC. This encodes CASSDTTSYEQYF. The chain has TRBV28 and TRBJ2-7; the D is unclear. The germline V and J ends were trimmed by 6 bases and 4 bases, with 13 bases remaining between them. The CDR3 sequence is 13 residues long. Germline V gives CDR1 MDHEN, CDR2 SYDVKM.

With respect to this clonotype: With a much larger clone just one base away, this may be a read error. The chain carries TRBV5-4 and TRBJ2-4; D is ambiguous. V shed 1 base and J shed 0 bases, with 14 bases lying between them. CDR1 and CDR2 from the germline V gene are SGHNT and YYREEE (reference sequence). This CDR3 is 17 amino acids long. The CDR3 here is CASSLLGRTLAKNIQYF. The CDR3 DNA reads TGTGCCAGCAGCTTGCTCGGACGGACCTTAGCCAAAAACATTCAGTACTTC. The variable domain in full, completed from reference TRBV5-4 and TRBJ2-4, reads ETGVTQSPTHLIKTRGQQVTLRCSSQSGHNTVSWYQQALGQGPQFIFQYYREEENGRGNFPPRFSGLQFPNYSSELNVNALELDDSALYLCASSLLGRTLAKNIQYFGAGTRLSVL.